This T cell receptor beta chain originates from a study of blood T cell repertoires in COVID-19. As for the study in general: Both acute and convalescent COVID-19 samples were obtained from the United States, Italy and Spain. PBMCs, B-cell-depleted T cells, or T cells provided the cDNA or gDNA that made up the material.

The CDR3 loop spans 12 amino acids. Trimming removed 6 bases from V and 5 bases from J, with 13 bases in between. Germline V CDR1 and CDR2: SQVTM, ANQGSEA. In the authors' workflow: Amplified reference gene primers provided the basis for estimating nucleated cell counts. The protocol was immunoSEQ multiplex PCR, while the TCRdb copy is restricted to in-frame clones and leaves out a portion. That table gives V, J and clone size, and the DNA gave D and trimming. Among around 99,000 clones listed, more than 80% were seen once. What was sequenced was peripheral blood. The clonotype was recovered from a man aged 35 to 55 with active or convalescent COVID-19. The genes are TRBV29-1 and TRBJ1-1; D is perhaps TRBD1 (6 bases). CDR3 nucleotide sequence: TGCAGCGTAAACAGGGTCGGGACTGAAGCTTTCTTT. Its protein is CSVNRVGTEAFF.